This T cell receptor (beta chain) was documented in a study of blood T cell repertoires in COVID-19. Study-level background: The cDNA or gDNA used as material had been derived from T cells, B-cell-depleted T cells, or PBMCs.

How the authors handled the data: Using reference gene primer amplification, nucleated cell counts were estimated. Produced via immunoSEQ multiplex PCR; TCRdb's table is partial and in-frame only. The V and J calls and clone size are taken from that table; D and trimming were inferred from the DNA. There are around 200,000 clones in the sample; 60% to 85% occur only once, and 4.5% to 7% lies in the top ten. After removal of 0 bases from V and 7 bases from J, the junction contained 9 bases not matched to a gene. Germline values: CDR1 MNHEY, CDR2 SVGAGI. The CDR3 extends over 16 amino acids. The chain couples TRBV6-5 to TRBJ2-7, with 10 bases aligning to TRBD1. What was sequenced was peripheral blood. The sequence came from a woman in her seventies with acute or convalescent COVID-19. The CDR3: CASSYSPGTGVWEQYF. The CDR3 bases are TGTGCCAGCAGTTACTCGCCCGGGACAGGGGTCTGGGAGCAGTACTTC.